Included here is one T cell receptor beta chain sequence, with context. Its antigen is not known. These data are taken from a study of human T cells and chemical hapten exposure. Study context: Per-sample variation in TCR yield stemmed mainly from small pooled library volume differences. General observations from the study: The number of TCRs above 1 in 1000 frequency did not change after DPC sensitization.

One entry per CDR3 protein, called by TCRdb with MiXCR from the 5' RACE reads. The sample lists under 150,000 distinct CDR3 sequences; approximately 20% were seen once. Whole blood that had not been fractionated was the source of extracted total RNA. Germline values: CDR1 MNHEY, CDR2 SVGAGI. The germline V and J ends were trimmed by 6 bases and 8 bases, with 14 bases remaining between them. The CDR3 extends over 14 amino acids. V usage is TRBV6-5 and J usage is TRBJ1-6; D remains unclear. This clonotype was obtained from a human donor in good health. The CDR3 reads CASRKEAPHSPLHF. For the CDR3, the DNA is TGTGCCAGCAGAAAGGAAGCCCCCCATTCACCCCTCCACTTT.